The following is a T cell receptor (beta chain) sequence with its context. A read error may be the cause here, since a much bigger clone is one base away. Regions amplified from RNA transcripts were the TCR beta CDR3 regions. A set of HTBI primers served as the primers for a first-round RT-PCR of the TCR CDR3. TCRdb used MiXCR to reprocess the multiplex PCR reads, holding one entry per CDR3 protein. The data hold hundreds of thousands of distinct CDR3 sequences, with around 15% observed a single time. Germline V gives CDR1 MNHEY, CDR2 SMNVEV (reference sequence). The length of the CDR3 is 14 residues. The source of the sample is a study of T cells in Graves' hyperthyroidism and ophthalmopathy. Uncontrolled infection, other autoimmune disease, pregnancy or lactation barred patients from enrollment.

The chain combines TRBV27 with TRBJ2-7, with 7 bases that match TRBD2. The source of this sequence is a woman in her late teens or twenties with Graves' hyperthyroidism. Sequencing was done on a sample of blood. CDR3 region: CASGFWAGESEQYF. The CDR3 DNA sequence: TGTGCCAGCGGTTTTTGGGCGGGAGAATCCGAGCAGTACTTC.